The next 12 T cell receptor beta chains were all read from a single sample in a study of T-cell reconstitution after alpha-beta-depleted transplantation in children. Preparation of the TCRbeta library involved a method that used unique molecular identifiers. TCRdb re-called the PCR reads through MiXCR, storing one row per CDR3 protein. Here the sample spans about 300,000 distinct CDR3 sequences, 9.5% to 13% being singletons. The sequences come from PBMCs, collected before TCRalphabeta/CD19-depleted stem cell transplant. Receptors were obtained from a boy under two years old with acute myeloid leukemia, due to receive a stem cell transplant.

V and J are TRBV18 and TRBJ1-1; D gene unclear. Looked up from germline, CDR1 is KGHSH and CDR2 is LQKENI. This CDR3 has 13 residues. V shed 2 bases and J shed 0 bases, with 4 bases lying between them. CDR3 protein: CASSPVLNTEAFF. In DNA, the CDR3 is TGTGCCAGCTCACCAGTTCTGAACACTGAAGCTTTCTTT.

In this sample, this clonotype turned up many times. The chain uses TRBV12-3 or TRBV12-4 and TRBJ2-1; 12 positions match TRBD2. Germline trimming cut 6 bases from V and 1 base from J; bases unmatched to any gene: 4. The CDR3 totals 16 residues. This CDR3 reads CASRPTSGGSYNEQFF. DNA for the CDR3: TGTGCCAGCAGACCCACTAGCGGGGGGTCCTACAATGAGCAGTTCTTC.

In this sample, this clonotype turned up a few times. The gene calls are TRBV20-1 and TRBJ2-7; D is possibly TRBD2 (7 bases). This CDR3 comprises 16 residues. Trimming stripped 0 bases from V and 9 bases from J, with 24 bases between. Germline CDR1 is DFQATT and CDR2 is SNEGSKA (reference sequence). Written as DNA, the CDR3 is TGCAGTGCTAGAGATGGAAACCGCGCTTGGGGGGGGCGGCAGTACTTC. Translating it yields CSARDGNRAWGGRQYF.

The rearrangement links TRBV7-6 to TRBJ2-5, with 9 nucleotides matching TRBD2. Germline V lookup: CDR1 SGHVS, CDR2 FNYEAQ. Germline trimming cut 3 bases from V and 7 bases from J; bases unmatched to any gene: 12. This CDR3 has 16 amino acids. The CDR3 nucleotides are TGTGCCAGCAGCTTGGAGGCGACTAGCGGCGTAGGGACCCAGTACTTC. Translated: CASSLEATSGVGTQYF.

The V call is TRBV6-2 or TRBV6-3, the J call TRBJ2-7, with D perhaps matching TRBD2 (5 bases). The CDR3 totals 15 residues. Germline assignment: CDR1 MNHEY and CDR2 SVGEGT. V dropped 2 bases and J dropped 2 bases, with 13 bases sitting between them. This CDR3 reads CASSYEGIPAYEQYF. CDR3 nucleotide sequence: TGTGCCAGCAGTTACGAGGGTATACCAGCCTACGAGCAGTACTTC.

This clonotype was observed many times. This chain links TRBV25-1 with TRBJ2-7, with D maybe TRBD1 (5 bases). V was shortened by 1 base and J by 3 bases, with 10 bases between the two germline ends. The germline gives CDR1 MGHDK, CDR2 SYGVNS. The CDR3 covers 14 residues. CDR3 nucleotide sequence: TGTGCCAGCAGTGAATTTTACGACAGCTACGAGCAGTACTTC. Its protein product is CASSEFYDSYEQYF.

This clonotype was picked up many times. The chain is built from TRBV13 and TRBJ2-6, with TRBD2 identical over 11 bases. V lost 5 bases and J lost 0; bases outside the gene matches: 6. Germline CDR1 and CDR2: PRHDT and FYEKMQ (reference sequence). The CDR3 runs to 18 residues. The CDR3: CASSQLAGDFSGANVLTF. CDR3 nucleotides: TGTGCCAGCAGCCAACTAGCGGGGGACTTCTCTGGGGCCAACGTCCTGACTTTC.

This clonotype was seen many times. Here the CDR3 reads CASSLAPGTASGEAFF. Written as DNA, the CDR3 is TGTGCCAGCAGCTTAGCCCCCGGGACGGCTTCGGGTGAAGCTTTCTTT. This chain links TRBV5-4 with TRBJ1-1; possibly TRBD1 for D (5 bases). The CDR3 sequence is 16 residues long. V lost 2 bases and J 7 bases, leaving 21 bases between the germline ends. Germline V gene data show CDR1 as SGHNT and CDR2 as YYREEE (reference sequence).

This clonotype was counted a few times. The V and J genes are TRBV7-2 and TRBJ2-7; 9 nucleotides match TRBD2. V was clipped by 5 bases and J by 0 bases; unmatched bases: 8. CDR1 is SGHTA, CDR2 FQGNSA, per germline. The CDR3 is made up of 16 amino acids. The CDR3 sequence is CASSGQSGGYSYEQYF. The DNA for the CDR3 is TGTGCCAGCAGCGGGCAAAGCGGGGGGTACTCCTACGAGCAGTACTTC.

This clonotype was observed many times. CDR3 protein: CASFGRASSYNEQFF. CDR3 sequence (DNA): TGTGCCAGCTTTGGGCGGGCTAGCTCCTACAATGAGCAGTTCTTC. The rearrangement joins TRBV6-1 to TRBJ2-1, with D tentatively TRBD2 (5 bases). The CDR3 loop spans 15 amino acids. CDR1 and CDR2 (germline): MNHNS, SASEGT. The ends were cut back, 8 bases at V and 0 bases at J, with 14 bases in the middle.

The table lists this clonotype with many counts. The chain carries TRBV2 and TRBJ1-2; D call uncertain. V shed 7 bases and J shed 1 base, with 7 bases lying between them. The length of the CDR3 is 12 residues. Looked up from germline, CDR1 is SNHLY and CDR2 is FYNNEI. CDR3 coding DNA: TGTGCCAGCAAGGGTAATAACTATGGCTACACCTTC. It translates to CASKGNNYGYTF.

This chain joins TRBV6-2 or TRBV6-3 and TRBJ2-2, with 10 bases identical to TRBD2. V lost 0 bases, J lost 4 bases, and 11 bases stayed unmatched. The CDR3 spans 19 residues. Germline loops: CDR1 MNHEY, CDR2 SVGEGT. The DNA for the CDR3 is TGTGCCAGCAGTTACTCCCGATTCCTAGCGGGGGAGGGCACCGGGGAGCTGTTTTTT. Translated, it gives CASSYSRFLAGEGTGELFF.